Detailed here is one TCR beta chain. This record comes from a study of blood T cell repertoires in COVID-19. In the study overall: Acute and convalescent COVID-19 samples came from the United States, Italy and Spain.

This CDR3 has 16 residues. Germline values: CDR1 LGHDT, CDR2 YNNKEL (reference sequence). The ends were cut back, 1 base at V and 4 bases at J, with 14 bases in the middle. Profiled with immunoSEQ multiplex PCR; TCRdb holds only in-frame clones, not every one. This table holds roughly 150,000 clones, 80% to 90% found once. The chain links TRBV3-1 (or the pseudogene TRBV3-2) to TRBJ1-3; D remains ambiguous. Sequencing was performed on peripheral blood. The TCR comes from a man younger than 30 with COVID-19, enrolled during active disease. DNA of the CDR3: TGTGCCAGCAGCCAAGTCCACTATTCAATGGGAAACACCATATATTTT. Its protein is CASSQVHYSMGNTIYF.